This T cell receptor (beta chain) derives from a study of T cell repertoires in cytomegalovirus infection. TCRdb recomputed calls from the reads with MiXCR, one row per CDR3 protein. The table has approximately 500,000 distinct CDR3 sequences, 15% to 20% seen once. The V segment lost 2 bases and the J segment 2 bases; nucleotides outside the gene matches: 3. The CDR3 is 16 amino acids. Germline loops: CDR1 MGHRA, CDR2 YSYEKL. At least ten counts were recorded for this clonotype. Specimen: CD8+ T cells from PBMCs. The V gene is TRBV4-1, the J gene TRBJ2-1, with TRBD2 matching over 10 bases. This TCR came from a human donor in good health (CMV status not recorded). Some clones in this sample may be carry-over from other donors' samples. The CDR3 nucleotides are TGCGCCAGCAGCCAAAGACTAGCGGGTACCTACAATGAGCAGTTCTTC. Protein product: CASSQRLAGTYNEQFF.